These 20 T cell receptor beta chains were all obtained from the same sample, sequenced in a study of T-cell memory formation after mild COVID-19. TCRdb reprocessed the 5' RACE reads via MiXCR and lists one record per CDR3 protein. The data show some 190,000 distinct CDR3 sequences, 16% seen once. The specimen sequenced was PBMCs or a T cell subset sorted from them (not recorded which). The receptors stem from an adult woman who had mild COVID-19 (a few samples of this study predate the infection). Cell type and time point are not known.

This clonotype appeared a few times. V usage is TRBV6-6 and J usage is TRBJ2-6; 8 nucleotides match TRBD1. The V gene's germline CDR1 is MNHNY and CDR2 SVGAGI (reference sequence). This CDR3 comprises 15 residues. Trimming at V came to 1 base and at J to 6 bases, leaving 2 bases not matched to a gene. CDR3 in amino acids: CASSYYRGAANVLTF. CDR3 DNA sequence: TGTGCCAGCAGTTACTACAGGGGGGCGGCCAACGTCCTGACTTTC.

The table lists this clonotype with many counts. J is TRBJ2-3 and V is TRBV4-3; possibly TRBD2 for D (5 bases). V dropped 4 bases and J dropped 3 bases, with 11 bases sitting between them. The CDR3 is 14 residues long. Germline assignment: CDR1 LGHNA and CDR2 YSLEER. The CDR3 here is CASSPYRGTDTQYF. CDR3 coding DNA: TGCGCCAGCAGCCCATACCGGGGAACAGATACGCAGTATTTT.

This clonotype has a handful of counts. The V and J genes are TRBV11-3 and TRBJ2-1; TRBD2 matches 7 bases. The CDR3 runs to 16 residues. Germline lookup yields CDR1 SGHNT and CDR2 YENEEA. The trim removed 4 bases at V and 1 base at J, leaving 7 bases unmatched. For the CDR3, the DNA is TGTGCCAGCAGCTCCGAAAGCGGGATGTCCTACAATGAGCAGTTCTTC. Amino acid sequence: CASSSESGMSYNEQFF. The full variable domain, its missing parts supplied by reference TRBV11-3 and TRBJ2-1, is EAGVVQSPRYKIIEKKQPVAFWCNPISGHNTLYWYLQNLGQGPELLIRYENEEAVDDSQLPKDRFSAERLKGVDSTLKIQPAELGDSAVYLCASSSESGMSYNEQFFGPGTRLTVL.

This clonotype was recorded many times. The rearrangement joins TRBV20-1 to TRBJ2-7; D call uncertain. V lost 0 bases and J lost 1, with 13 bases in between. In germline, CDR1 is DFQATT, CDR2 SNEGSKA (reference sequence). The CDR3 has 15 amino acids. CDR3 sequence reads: CSARDHSGSSYEQYF. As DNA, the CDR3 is TGCAGTGCTAGAGATCACTCCGGATCTTCCTACGAGCAGTACTTC.

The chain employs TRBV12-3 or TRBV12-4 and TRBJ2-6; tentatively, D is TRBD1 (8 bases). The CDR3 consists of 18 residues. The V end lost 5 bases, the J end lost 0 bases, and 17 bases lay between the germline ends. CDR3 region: CASSPRTGRGSGANVLTF. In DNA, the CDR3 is TGTGCCAGCAGTCCCAGGACAGGGAGGGGCTCTGGGGCCAACGTCCTGACTTTC.

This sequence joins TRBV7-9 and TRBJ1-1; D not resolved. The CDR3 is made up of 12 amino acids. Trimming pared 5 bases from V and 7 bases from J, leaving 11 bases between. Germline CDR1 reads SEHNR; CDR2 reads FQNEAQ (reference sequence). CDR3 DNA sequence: TGTGCCAGCAGCGAAGTGGGAGGTGAAGCTTTCTTT. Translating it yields CASSEVGGEAFF.

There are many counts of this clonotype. CDR3 region: CASSLTGTPTDTQYF. The CDR3 region has the DNA TGTGCCAGCAGCTTAACTGGGACACCCACAGATACGCAGTATTTT. The chain uses TRBV5-4 and TRBJ2-3, with a tentative D call TRBD1 (6 bases). Germline-derived CDR1 and CDR2 are SGHNT and YYREEE (reference sequence). V was shortened by 2 bases and J by 2 bases, with 12 bases between the two germline ends. This CDR3 contains 15 residues.

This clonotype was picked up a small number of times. DNA for the CDR3: TGTGCCTGGAGTGTGAAAACTAGGGATTACAATGAGCAGTTCTTC. This gives the protein CAWSVKTRDYNEQFF. The genes are TRBV30 and TRBJ2-1, with D possibly TRBD2 on 5 matching bases. The CDR3 is made up of 15 amino acids. V dropped 0 bases and J dropped 4 bases, with 13 bases sitting between them. Germline-derived CDR1 and CDR2 are GTSNPN and SVGIG (reference sequence).

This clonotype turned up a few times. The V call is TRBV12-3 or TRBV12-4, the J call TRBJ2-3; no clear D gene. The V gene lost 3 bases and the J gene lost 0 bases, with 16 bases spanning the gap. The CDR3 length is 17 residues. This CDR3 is CASSFASPRYSTDTQYF. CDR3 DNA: TGTGCCAGCAGTTTCGCCTCCCCCCGATATAGCACAGATACGCAGTATTTT.

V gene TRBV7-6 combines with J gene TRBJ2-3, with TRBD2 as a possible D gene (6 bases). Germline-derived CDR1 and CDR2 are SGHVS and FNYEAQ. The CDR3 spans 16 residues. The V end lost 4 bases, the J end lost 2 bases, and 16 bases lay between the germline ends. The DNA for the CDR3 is TGTGCCAGCAGCTCACAACTAGCCCGGGACACAGATACGCAGTATTTT. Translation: CASSSQLARDTDTQYF. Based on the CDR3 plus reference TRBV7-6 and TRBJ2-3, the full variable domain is GAGVSQSPRYKVTKRGQDVALRCDPISGHVSLYWYRQALGQGPEFLTYFNYEAQQDKSGLPNDRFSAERPEGSISTLTIQRTEQRDSAMYRCASSSQLARDTDTQYFGPGTRLTVL.

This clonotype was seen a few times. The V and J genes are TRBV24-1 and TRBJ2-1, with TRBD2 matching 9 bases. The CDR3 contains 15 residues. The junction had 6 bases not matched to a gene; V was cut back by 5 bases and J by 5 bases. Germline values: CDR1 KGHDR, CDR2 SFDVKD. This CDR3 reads CATSVLAGGNNEQFF. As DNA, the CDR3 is TGTGCCACCAGTGTACTAGCGGGTGGTAACAATGAGCAGTTCTTC.

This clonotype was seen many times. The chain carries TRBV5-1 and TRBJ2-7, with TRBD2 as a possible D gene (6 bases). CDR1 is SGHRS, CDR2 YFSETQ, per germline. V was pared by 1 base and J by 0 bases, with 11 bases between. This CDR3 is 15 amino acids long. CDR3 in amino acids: CASSLTGDPSYEQYF. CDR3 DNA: TGCGCCAGCAGCTTGACGGGGGACCCCTCCTACGAGCAGTACTTC.

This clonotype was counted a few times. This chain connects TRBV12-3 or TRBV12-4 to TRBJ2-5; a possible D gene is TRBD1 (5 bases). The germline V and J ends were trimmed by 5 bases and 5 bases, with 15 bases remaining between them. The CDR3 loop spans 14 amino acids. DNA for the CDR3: TGTGCCAGCAGTCAGGGCCCTAATCCGGAGACCCAGTACTTC. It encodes CASSQGPNPETQYF.

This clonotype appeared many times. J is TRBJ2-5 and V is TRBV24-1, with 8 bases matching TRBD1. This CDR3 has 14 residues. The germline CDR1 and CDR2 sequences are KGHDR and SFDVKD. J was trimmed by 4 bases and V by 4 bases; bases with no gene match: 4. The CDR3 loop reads CATSDTGTGETQYF. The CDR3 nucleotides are TGTGCCACCAGTGACACTGGGACAGGAGAGACCCAGTACTTC.

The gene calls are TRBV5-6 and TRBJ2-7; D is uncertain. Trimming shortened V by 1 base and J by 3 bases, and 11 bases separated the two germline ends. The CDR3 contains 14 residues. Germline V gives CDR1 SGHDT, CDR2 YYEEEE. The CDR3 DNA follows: TGTGCCAGCAGCTTGTCCTACGGCTACTACGAGCAGTACTTC. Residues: CASSLSYGYYEQYF.

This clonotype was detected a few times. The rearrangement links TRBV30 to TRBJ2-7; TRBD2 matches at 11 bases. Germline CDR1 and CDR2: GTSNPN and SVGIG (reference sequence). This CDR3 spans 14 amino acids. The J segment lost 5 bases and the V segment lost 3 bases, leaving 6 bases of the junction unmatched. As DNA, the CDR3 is TGTGCCTGGAGGGTAGCGGGGGGGCCCAACGAGCAGTACTTC. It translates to CAWRVAGGPNEQYF.

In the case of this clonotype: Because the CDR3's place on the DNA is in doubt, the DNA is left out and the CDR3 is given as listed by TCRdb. The CDR3 here is CASTLSGPGNQETQYF. V usage is TRBV5-1 and J usage is TRBJ2-5; TRBD1 reflects the table's D call only, with no check against the DNA. Germline CDR1 reads SGHRS; CDR2 reads YFSETQ. The CDR3 is 16 residues long, counting both termini.

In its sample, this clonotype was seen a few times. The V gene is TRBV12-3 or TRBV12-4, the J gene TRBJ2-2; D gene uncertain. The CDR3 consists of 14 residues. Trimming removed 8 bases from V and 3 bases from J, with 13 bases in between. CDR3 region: CASLDEMDTGELFF. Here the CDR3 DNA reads TGTGCCAGCCTGGACGAGATGGACACCGGGGAGCTGTTTTTT.

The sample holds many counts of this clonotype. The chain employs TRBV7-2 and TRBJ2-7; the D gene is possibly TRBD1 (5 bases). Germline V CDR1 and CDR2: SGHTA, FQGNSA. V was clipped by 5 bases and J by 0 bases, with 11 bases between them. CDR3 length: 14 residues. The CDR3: CASSLRATSYEQYF. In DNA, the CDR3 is TGTGCCAGCAGCCTCAGGGCGACCTCCTACGAGCAGTACTTC.

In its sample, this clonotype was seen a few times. CDR3 protein: CSAGGTSANNEQFF. DNA for the CDR3: TGCAGTGCTGGCGGGACTAGCGCCAACAATGAGCAGTTCTTC. The chain recombines TRBV20-1 with TRBJ2-1; TRBD2 matches at 10 bases. Losses at the gene ends were 5 bases for V and 5 bases for J; bases not matched to a gene: 6. The CDR3 is 14 residues long. Germline CDR1 is DFQATT and CDR2 is SNEGSKA (reference sequence).